Below are 2 T cell receptor beta chains sequenced from a single sample in a study of monozygotic twins with inflammatory bowel disease. TCRdb re-called the 5' RACE reads and shows each CDR3 protein once, DNA omitted. The sample has fewer than 550,000 distinct CDR3 sequences. Material: blood. The receptors stem from a human donor with ulcerative colitis or Crohn's disease, or a healthy co-twin of an affected twin (not recorded which).

V usage is TRBV5-4 and J usage is TRBJ2-1. The CDR3 loop spans 14 amino acids. Germline lookup yields CDR1 SGHNT and CDR2 YYREEE (reference sequence). This CDR3 reads CASSARDYYNEQFF.

The J gene is TRBJ2-1, the V gene TRBV19; the TRBD1 assignment by TCRdb is unverifiable without DNA. Per germline, CDR1 LNHDA and CDR2 SQIVND (reference sequence). This CDR3 spans 15 amino acids. The CDR3 reads CASSSTGLPNNEQFF.